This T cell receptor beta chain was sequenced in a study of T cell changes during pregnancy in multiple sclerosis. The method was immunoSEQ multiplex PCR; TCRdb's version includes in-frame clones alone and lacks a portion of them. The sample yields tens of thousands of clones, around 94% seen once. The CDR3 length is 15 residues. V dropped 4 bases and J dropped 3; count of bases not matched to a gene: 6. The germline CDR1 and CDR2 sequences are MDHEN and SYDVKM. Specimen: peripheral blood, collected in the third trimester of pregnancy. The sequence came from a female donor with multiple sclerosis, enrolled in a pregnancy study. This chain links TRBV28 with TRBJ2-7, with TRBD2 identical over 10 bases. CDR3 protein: CASSSLAGSRYEQYF. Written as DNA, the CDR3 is TGTGCCAGCAGTTCACTAGCGGGAAGTCGCTACGAGCAGTACTTC.